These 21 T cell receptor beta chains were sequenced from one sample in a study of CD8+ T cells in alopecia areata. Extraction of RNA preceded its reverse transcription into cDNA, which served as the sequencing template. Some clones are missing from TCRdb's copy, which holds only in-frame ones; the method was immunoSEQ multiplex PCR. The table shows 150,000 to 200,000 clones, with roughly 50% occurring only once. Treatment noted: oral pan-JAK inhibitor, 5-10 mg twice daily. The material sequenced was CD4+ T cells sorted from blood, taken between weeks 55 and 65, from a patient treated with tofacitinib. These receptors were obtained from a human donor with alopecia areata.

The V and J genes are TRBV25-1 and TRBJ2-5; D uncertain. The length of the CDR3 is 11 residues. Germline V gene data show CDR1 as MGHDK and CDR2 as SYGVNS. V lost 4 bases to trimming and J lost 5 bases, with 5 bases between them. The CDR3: CASSVKETQYF. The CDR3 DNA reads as TGTGCCAGCAGTGTAAAGGAGACCCAGTACTTC. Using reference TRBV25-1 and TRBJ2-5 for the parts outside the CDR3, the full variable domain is EADIYQTPRYLVIGTGKKITLECSQTMGHDKMYWYQQDPGMELHLIHYSYGVNSTEKGDLSSESTVSRIRTEHFPLTLESARPSHTSQYLCASSVKETQYFGPGTRLLVL.

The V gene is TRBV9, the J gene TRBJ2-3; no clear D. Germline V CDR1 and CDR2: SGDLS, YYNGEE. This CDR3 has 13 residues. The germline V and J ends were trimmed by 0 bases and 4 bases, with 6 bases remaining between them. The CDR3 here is CASSVVVSDTQYF. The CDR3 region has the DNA TGTGCCAGCAGCGTAGTTGTGTCAGATACGCAGTATTTT.

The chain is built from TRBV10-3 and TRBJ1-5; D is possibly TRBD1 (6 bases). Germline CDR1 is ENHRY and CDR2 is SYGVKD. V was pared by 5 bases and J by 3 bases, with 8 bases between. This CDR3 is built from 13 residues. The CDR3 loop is CAISTGFNQPQHF. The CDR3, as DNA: TGTGCCATCAGTACAGGGTTCAATCAGCCCCAGCATTTT.

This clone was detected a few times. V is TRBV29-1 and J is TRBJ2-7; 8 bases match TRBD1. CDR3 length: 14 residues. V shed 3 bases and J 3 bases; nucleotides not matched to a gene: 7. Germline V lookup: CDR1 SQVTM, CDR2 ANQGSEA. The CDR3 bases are TGCAGCGTTGAGCCAGGGGGCAAGGGCTACGAGCAGTACTTC. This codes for CSVEPGGKGYEQYF.

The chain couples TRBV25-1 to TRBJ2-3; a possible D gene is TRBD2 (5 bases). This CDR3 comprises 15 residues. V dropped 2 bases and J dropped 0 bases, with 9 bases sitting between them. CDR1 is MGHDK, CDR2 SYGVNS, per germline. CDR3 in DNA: TGTGCCAGCAGTGAAACGAGGGAAAGCACAGATACGCAGTATTTT. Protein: CASSETRESTDTQYF.

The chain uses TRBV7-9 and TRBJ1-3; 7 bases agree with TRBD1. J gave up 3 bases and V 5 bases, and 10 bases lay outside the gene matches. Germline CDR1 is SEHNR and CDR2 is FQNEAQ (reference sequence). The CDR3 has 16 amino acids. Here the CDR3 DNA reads TGTGCCAGCAGCCTGGGGACAGACTCGCGTGGAAACACCATATATTTT. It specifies CASSLGTDSRGNTIYF.

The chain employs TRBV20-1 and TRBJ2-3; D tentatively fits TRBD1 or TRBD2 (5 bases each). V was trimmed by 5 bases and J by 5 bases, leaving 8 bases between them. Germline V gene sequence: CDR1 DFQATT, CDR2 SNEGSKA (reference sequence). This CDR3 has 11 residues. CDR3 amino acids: CSAVGVDTQYF. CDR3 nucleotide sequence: TGCAGTGCTGTGGGGGTAGATACGCAGTATTTT.

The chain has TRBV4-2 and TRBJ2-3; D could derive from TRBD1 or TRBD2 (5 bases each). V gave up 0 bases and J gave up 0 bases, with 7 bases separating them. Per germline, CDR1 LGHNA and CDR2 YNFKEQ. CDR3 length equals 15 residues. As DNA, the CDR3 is TGTGCCAGCAGCCAAGATGGGGGAAGCACAGATACGCAGTATTTT. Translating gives CASSQDGGSTDTQYF.

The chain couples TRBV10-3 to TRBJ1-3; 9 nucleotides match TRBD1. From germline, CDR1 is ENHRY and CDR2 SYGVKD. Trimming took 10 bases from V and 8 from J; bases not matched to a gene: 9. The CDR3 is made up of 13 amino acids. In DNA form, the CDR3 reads TGTGCCACGAACCCGACAGGGGGGGACACCATATATTTT. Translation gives CATNPTGGDTIYF.

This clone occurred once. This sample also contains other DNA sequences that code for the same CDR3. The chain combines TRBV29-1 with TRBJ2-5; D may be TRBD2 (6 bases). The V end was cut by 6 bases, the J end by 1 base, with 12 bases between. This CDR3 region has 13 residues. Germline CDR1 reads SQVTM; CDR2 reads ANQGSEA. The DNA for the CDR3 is TGCAGCGTGGGGCGGGGAAGCCAAGAGACCCAGTACTTC. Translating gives CSVGRGSQETQYF.

CDR3 in DNA: TGCAGCGGTCGGGAAGCGGGGGCCTCCACAGATACGCAGTATTTT. It codes for CSGREAGASTDTQYF. The rearrangement joins TRBV29-1 to TRBJ2-3; 8 nucleotides align to TRBD2. Per germline, CDR1 SQVTM and CDR2 ANQGSEA. V gave up 7 bases and J gave up 2 bases; unmatched junction bases: 11. The CDR3 covers 15 residues.

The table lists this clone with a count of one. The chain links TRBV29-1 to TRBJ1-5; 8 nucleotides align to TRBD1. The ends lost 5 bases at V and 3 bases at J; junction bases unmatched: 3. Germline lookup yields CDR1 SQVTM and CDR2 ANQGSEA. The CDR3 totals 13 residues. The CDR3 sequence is CSVKTGDNQPQHF. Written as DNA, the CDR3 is TGCAGCGTTAAGACAGGGGACAATCAGCCCCAGCATTTT.

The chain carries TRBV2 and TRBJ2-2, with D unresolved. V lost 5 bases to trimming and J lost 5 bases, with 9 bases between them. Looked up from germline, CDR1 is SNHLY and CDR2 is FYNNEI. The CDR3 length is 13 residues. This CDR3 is CASSFENTGELFF. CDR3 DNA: TGTGCCAGCAGTTTCGAGAATACCGGGGAGCTGTTTTTT.

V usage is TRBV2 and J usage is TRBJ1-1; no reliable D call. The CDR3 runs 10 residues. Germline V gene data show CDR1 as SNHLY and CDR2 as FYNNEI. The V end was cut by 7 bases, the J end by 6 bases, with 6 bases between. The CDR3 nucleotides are TGTGCCAGCAAGATTGCTGAAGCTTTCTTT. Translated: CASKIAEAFF.

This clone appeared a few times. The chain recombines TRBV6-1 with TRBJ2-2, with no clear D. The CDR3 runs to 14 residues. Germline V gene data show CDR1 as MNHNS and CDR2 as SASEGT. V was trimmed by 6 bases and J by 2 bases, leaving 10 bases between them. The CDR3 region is CASSGSRNTGELFF. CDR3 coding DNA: TGTGCCAGCAGCGGATCCCGAAACACCGGGGAGCTGTTTTTT.

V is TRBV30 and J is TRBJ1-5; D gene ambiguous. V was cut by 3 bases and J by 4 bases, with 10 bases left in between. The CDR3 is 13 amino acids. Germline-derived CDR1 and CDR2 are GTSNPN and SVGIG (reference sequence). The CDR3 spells CAWSAAGNQPQHF. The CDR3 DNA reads TGTGCCTGGAGCGCGGCGGGGAATCAGCCCCAGCATTTT.

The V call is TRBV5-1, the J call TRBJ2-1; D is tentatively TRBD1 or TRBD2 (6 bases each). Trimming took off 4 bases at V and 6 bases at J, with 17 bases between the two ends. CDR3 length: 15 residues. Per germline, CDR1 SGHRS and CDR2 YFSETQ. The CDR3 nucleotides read TGCGCCAGCAGCACGACTAGAGCCAGGGGCAATGAGCAGTTCTTC. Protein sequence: CASSTTRARGNEQFF.

This CDR3 reads CASSGQMNTEAFF. CDR3 DNA: TGTGCCAGCTCGGGACAGATGAACACTGAAGCTTTCTTT. The genes are TRBV18 and TRBJ1-1, with 7 nucleotides matching TRBD1. This CDR3 contains 13 residues. Trimming took 6 bases from V and 0 from J; bases not matched to a gene: 1. Germline-derived CDR1 and CDR2 are KGHSH and LQKENI.

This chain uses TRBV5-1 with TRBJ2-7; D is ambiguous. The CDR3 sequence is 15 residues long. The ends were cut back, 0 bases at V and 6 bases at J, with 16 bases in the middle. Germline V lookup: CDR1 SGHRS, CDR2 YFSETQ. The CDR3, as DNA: TGCGCCAGCAGCTTGGGTGGCCGCCAAGGCGGCGAGCAGTACTTC. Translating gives CASSLGGRQGGEQYF.

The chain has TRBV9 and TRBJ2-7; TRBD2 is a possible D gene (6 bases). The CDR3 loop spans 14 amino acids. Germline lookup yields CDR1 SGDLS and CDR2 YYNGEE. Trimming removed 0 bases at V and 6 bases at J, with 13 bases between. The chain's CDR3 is CASSVGGEAREQYF. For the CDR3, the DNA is TGTGCCAGCAGCGTAGGCGGGGAGGCTCGCGAGCAGTACTTC.

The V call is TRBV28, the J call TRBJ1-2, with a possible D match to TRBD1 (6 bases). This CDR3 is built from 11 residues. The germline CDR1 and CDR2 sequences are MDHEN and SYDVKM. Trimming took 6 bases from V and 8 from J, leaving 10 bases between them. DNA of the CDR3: TGTGCCAGCAGCCAGGGGTCGGGCTACACCTTC. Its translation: CASSQGSGYTF.